What follows are 15 T cell receptor beta chains derived from one specimen sequenced in a study of blood T cells in healthy people across ages. Primed by a sample-barcoded 5' primer and a J-beta primer mix, a second PCR proceeded for roughly 6 to 12 cycles. TCRdb re-analysed the 5' RACE reads in MiXCR, keeping a single row per CDR3 protein. The sample lists over 1,500,000 distinct CDR3 sequences; approximately 50% were seen once. The sample consisted of blood. The receptors were gathered from a middle-aged woman in good health.

The chain employs TRBV21-1 and TRBJ2-7. TRBV21-1 is a recognized pseudogene. The CDR3 has 13 residues. The CDR3 region is CASSKFRQDEQYF. CDR3 nucleotide sequence: TGTGCCAGCAGCAAATTTCGTCAGGACGAGCAGTACTTC.

This rearrangement joins TRBV7-2 to TRBJ1-5; a weak D match, TRBD1 (6 bases). The germline V gene encodes CDR1 SGHTA and CDR2 FQGNSA. The V gene lost 6 bases and the J gene lost 7 bases, with 13 bases spanning the gap. The CDR3 consists of 13 residues. This chain's CDR3 is CASSWDKQQPQHF. The CDR3 bases are TGTGCCAGCAGTTGGGACAAGCAGCAGCCCCAGCATTTT.

This rearrangement joins TRBV6-5 to TRBJ2-7; 12 bases line up with TRBD2. The V gene's germline CDR1 is MNHEY and CDR2 SVGAGI. After removal of 6 bases from V and 5 bases from J, the junction contained 8 bases not matched to a gene. The CDR3 runs 15 residues. The DNA for the CDR3 is TGTGCCAGCAGGCAAACTAGCGGGGGGATCCACGAGCAGTACTTC. Translated: CASRQTSGGIHEQYF.

This chain joins TRBV11-1 and TRBJ2-5; D unclear. CDR3 size: 14 residues. Germline lookup yields CDR1 SGHAT and CDR2 FQDESV (reference sequence). The V and J ends lost 6 bases and 11 bases respectively, with 22 bases between them. The CDR3 DNA reads TGTGCCAGCAGGAACGGAGATCTCTCCAATGAGCAGTACTTC. Translation: CASRNGDLSNEQYF.

The V gene is TRBV4-1, the J gene TRBJ2-7; D perhaps matches TRBD2 (6 bases). V lost 4 bases and J 3 bases, leaving 13 bases between the germline ends. The CDR3 has 14 residues. Per the germline V gene, CDR1 is MGHRA and CDR2 is YSYEKL. CDR3 nucleotide sequence: TGCGCCAGCAGCCGAGAGACGGGGGTCTACGAGCAGTACTTC. Amino acids: CASSRETGVYEQYF.

V is TRBV20-1 and J is TRBJ2-5; the D gene could be TRBD1 or TRBD2 (5 bases each). Trimming shortened V by 3 bases and J by 5 bases, and 16 bases separated the two germline ends. This CDR3 is 14 amino acids long. Germline lookup yields CDR1 DFQATT and CDR2 SNEGSKA (reference sequence). CDR3 residues: CSASSRVGGETQYF. For the CDR3, the DNA is TGCAGTGCTAGTTCCCGGGTTGGGGGTGAGACCCAGTACTTC.

The V call is TRBV12-3 or TRBV12-4, the J call TRBJ2-1; D uncertain. With 1 base removed from V and 3 bases from J, the gap between germline ends came to 7 bases. This CDR3 contains 14 residues. This CDR3 reads CASSLVVNYNEQFF. CDR3 coding DNA: TGTGCCAGCAGTTTAGTAGTGAACTACAATGAGCAGTTCTTC.

The chain is built from TRBV14 and TRBJ2-7; D is undetermined. V shed 1 base and J shed 6 bases, with 13 bases lying between them. The CDR3 has 14 amino acids. CDR1 is SGHDN and CDR2 is FVKESK in the germline V gene. The CDR3 nucleotides are TGTGCCAGCAGCCAAGCTCGATTCACGGGCGAGCAGTACTTC. This gives the protein CASSQARFTGEQYF.

This clonotype was counted many times. The rearrangement links TRBV6-5 to TRBJ2-7; 7 bases map to TRBD1. This CDR3 is 14 amino acids long. CDR1 is MNHEY and CDR2 is SVGAGI in the germline V gene. The V gene end was trimmed by 5 bases and the J gene end by 1 base; junction bases not matched to a gene: 5. The DNA of the CDR3 is TGTGCCAGCAGTGCTACAGGGGAATCCTACGAGCAGTACTTC. Translating gives CASSATGESYEQYF.

This sequence joins TRBV12-3 or TRBV12-4 and TRBJ2-3, with D tentatively TRBD1 (5 bases). This CDR3 comprises 14 residues. Trimming removed 4 bases at V and 3 bases at J, with 11 bases between. The CDR3, as DNA: TGTGCCAGCAGTTCCTGGGCAGGGACAGATACGCAGTATTTT. Residues: CASSSWAGTDTQYF.

For the CDR3, the DNA is TGTGCCACCAGTGACCCGGGACTACCTTACAATGAGCAGTTCTTC. This translates into CATSDPGLPYNEQFF. V is TRBV24-1 and J is TRBJ2-1; 7 nucleotides line up with TRBD2. CDR1 and CDR2 (germline): KGHDR, SFDVKD. This CDR3 comprises 15 residues. The ends lost 4 bases at V and 4 bases at J; junction bases unmatched: 6.

Many counts were recorded for this clonotype. This chain links TRBV7-2 with TRBJ2-5, with D unresolved. Germline CDR1 reads SGHTA; CDR2 reads FQGNSA. CDR3 length: 13 amino acids. The V end lost 1 base, the J end lost 4 bases, and 7 bases lay between the germline ends. Written as DNA, the CDR3 is TGTGCCAGCAGCTTAGTCCTGGGAGAGACCCAGTACTTC. It specifies CASSLVLGETQYF.

This clonotype was detected a few times. The genes are TRBV24-1 and TRBJ1-5; D is uncertain. V was clipped by 7 bases and J by 6 bases, with 9 bases between them. Germline V CDR1 and CDR2: KGHDR, SFDVKD. The CDR3 runs 12 residues. CDR3 nucleotide sequence: TGTGCCACCAGCCGCGGCGGTCAGCCCCAGCATTTT. Residues: CATSRGGQPQHF.

This clonotype has ten or more counts. This chain joins TRBV12-3 or TRBV12-4 and TRBJ2-1, with 9 bases matching TRBD2. J lost 4 bases, V lost 6 bases, and 7 bases had no gene match. The CDR3 totals 15 residues. CDR3 region: CASSIGTSFYNEQFF. The CDR3, as DNA: TGTGCCAGCAGCATAGGGACTAGCTTTTACAATGAGCAGTTCTTC.

This sequence joins TRBV6-2 or TRBV6-3 and TRBJ2-5, with unresolved D. The J call may be incorrect, as the DNA end agrees better with TRBJ2-7. The CDR3 length is 12 residues. Looked up from germline, CDR1 is MNHEY and CDR2 is SVGEGT. The CDR3 sequence is CASNQISYEQYF. The CDR3 DNA follows: TGTGCCAGCAACCAGATTTCCTACGAGCAGTACTTC.